This is a list of T cell receptor beta chains from one sample in a study of Graves' ophthalmopathy and Graves' hyperthyroidism. TCRdb recomputed calls from the multiplex PCR reads with MiXCR, one row per CDR3 protein. The sample records roughly 420,000 distinct CDR3 sequences, around 21% being singletons. Sequencing was performed on peripheral blood. Source of these receptors: a woman younger than 30 with stable Graves' hyperthyroidism. The CDR3 runs from the conserved cysteine through the conserved F or W. D genes are given only for firm matches. Clone size is given for some rows only: seen once, a few or many times, or a class if the clone is expanded.

clone size,D gene,V gene,J gene,CDR3 length,CDR3 DNA,CDR3 protein
many,.,TRBV24-1,TRBJ1-6,14,TGTGCCACCAGTAAGAATACAGGTTCCTCACCCCTCCACTTT,CATSKNTGSSPLHF
many,.,TRBV11-2,TRBJ2-7,15,TGTGCCAGCAGCTTAGCGGCGCATGGCTCCTACGAGCAGTACTTC,CASSLAAHGSYEQYF
many,.,TRBV12-3/TRBV12-4,TRBJ1-5,13,TGTGCCAGCAGTAAACGAGGCAATCAGCCCCAGCATTTT,CASSKRGNQPQHF
.,.,TRBV6-1,TRBJ1-5,12,TGTGCCAGCAGTGAGCCTAGTCAGCCCCAGCATTTT,CASSEPSQPQHF
many,.,TRBV2,TRBJ2-4,13,TGTGCCAGTTGGAGCCGGACGGGAAACATTCAGTACTTC,CASWSRTGNIQYF
many,.,TRBV7-9,TRBJ1-1,12,TGTGCCAGCAGCACTGGTCAGGAAGTAAGGTTCTTT,CASSTGQEVRFF
.,.,TRBV27,TRBJ2-5,14,TGTGCCAGCACCTCCTTAGGGTCTCAAGAGACCCAGTACTTC,CASTSLGSQETQYF
many,TRBD1,TRBV14,TRBJ2-7,14,TGTGCCAGCAGCCAACTGGGACAGGGGTTAGAGCAGTACTTC,CASSQLGQGLEQYF
many,.,TRBV7-9,TRBJ1-1,12,TGTGCCAGCAGTTTCTTACACACTGAAGCTTTCTTT,CASSFLHTEAFF
many,.,TRBV14,TRBJ1-6,14,TGTGCCAGCAGCCTTTATACGAACGATTCACTCCTCCACTTT,CASSLYTNDSLLHF
.,.,TRBV20-1,TRBJ2-4,14,TGCAGTGCTGTGGGGGCGGGAGCCAAAAACATTCAGTACTTC,CSAVGAGAKNIQYF
many,TRBD2,TRBV20-1,TRBJ2-2,20,TGCAGTGCTAGAGATGCCCCACGACTAGCGGGAAATTCGAACACCGGGGAGCTGTTTTTT,CSARDAPRLAGNSNTGELFF
few,.,TRBV5-1,TRBJ2-5,13,TGCGCCAGCAGCGTTGTTGGGCAAGAGACCCAGTACTTC,CASSVVGQETQYF
many,.,TRBV20-1,TRBJ1-5,13,TGCAGTGCTAATCGACAAGCTGATCAGCCCCAGCATTTT,CSANRQADQPQHF
few,.,TRBV11-2,TRBJ2-5,12,TGTGCCAGCAGCCTTACCCAAGAGACCAAGTACTTC,CASSLTQETKYF
many,.,TRBV6-5,TRBJ2-4,15,TGTGCCAGCAGTTACCCCGAAGACCCCAAAAACATTCAGTACTTC,CASSYPEDPKNIQYF
many,.,TRBV12-3/TRBV12-4,TRBJ2-7,15,TGTGCCTCCTCACTGGGCGCCCAACAACCGTACGAGCAGTACTTC,CASSLGAQQPYEQYF
many,TRBD1,TRBV10-3,TRBJ2-7,16,TGTGCCATCAGTGAGGGGTCCGGGACAGGAGTCTACGAGCAGTACTTC,CAISEGSGTGVYEQYF
.,.,TRBV11-2,TRBJ2-1,9,TGTGCCAGCAGCACCGGCCCGTTCTTC,CASSTGPFF
.,TRBD1,TRBV27,TRBJ1-1,13,TGTGCCAGCACCGGACAGGGGGCCGGTGGTGCTTTCTTT,CASTGQGAGGAFF
.,.,TRBV5-1,TRBJ2-5,15,TGCGCCAGCAGCCGAAGTAACAGGGATGTGGAGACCCAGTACTTC,CASSRSNRDVETQYF
.,TRBD1,TRBV20-1,TRBJ1-1,15,TGCAGTGCTAGAGTTTGGGACAGGGGGTACACTGAAGCTTTCTTT,CSARVWDRGYTEAFF
many,.,TRBV5-1,TRBJ1-1,14,TGCGCCAGCAGCTTGTTTGAGGGGAACACTGAAGCTTTCTTT,CASSLFEGNTEAFF
many,.,TRBV7-3,TRBJ2-2,13,TGTGCCAGCAGCCCGACGAATACCGGGGAGCTGTTTTTT,CASSPTNTGELFF
many,TRBD1,TRBV20-1,TRBJ1-2,12,TGCAGTGCTGGGGGACAGGGGAGAGGCTACACCTTC,CSAGGQGRGYTF
.,.,TRBV29-1,TRBJ1-2,16,TGCAGCGTTGAAGATCTGACCCGGGACACCAACTATGGCTACACCTTC,CSVEDLTRDTNYGYTF
many,TRBD1,TRBV6-1,TRBJ1-3,14,TGTGCCAGCAGTGAGACAGGGTTTGGAAACACCATATATTTT,CASSETGFGNTIYF
many,.,TRBV4-1,TRBJ1-5,15,TGCGCCAGCAGCCACAATAGAGGGAGCAATCAGCCCCAGCATTTT,CASSHNRGSNQPQHF